Below are 6 T cell receptor beta chains sequenced from a single sample in a study of blood T cells in healthy people across ages. Combining a sample-barcoded 5' primer with a J-beta primer mix, a second PCR ran for about 7 to 11 cycles. TCRdb independently ran MiXCR on the 5' RACE reads; one entry per CDR3 protein. The table includes 1,800,000 or so distinct CDR3 sequences, around 42% detected once. Source material: blood. All receptors come from a human donor in good health.

V usage is TRBV7-2 and J usage is TRBJ2-5; D not resolved. This CDR3 contains 15 residues. Trimming stripped 2 bases from V and 3 bases from J, with 13 bases between. Germline V gene sequence: CDR1 SGHTA, CDR2 FQGNSA. CDR3 in amino acids: CASSLRSNNKETQYF. DNA for the CDR3: TGTGCCAGCAGCTTACGTTCAAACAATAAAGAGACCCAGTACTTC. The full variable domain, in which reference TRBV7-2 and TRBJ2-5 provide the parts outside the CDR3, is GAGVSQSPSNKVTEKGKDVELRCDPISGHTALYWYRQSLGQGLEFLIYFQGNSAPDKSGLPSDRFSAERTGGSVSTLTIQRTQQEDSAVYLCASSLRSNNKETQYFGPGTRLLVL.

The rearrangement uses TRBV7-2 and TRBJ2-7; D remains ambiguous. Germline V lookup: CDR1 SGHTA, CDR2 FQGNSA. The CDR3 is 16 amino acids. Deletions cut 1 base from V and 1 base from J, with 14 bases between. This CDR3 reads CASSLVASEISYEQYF. The CDR3 DNA follows: TGTGCCAGCAGCTTAGTCGCCAGCGAGATTTCCTACGAGCAGTACTTC.

The rearrangement uses TRBV6-1 and TRBJ2-4, with unresolved D. Near its end, the DNA agrees better with TRBJ2-7, so the J call may be wrong. Looked up from germline, CDR1 is MNHNS and CDR2 is SASEGT. This CDR3 contains 15 residues. The DNA for the CDR3 is TGTGCCAGCAGTGAAGCGCGGCTCCTGGTCTACGAGCAGTACTTC. Translated: CASSEARLLVYEQYF.

This clonotype was detected once. The chain uses TRBV2 and TRBJ1-2, with no clear D. Germline V CDR1 and CDR2: SNHLY, FYNNEI. V was trimmed by 4 bases and J by 0 bases, leaving 12 bases between them. This CDR3 is built from 15 residues. The CDR3 loop is CASSGTVETNYGYTF. CDR3 DNA: TGTGCCAGCAGTGGAACAGTAGAAACTAACTATGGCTACACCTTC. Drawing the rest from reference TRBV2 and TRBJ1-2, the complete variable domain is EPEVTQTPSHQVTQMGQEVILRCVPISNHLYFYWYRQILGQKVEFLVSFYNNEISEKSEIFDDQFSVERPDGSNFTLKIRSTKLEDSAMYFCASSGTVETNYGYTFGSGTRLTVV.

In its sample, this clonotype was seen a few times. The rearrangement links TRBV7-9 to TRBJ2-5; D could derive from TRBD1 or TRBD2 (5 bases each). With the DNA end fitting TRBJ2-7 better, the J assignment may be wrong. CDR3 length: 12 amino acids. Germline loops: CDR1 SEHNR, CDR2 FQNEAQ (reference sequence). The CDR3 loop reads CASSSRGVEQYF. In DNA form, the CDR3 reads TGTGCCAGCAGCTCTAGAGGGGTCGAGCAGTACTTC.

V and J are TRBV18 and TRBJ2-7; 7 bases align to TRBD1. CDR1 KGHSH and CDR2 LQKENI come from the germline V gene. The CDR3 contains 14 residues. The junction had 8 bases not matched to a gene; V was cut back by 3 bases and J by 6 bases. The CDR3 sequence: CASSPHTGAGEQYF. As DNA, the CDR3 is TGTGCCAGCTCACCTCACACAGGGGCGGGCGAGCAGTACTTC. The whole variable domain, remainder taken from reference TRBV18 and TRBJ2-7, is NAGVMQNPRHLVRRRGQEARLRCSPMKGHSHVYWYRQLPEEGLKFMVYLQKENIIDESGMPKERFSAEFPKEGPSILRIQQVVRGDSAAYFCASSPHTGAGEQYFGPGTRLTVT.